This is a list of T cell receptor beta chains from one sample in a study of blood T cell repertoires in COVID-19. TCRdb's table, derived via immunoSEQ multiplex PCR, lists solely in-frame clones and lacks some. The table has a few hundred thousand clones, around 84% seen once; the top ten hold roughly a sixth. The sample taken for sequencing was PBMCs or T cells enriched from blood (not recorded which). The source is a man between 35 and 55 years old who had recovered from COVID-19. Each CDR3 is given with its conserved first and last residue. D genes are given only for firm matches. A row's size may be missing; if present it is once, few, many or a size class.

TRBJ2-2	TRBD2	NA	TRBV6-6	CASRPGLAGAGELFF	TGTGCCAGCAGACCGGGACTAGCGGGAGCCGGGGAGCTGTTTTTT
TRBJ2-1	TRBD2	NA	TRBV30	CAWSGLAGESGNEQFF	TGTGCCTGGAGTGGGCTAGCGGGAGAGTCTGGCAATGAGCAGTTCTTC
TRBJ2-2	NA	NA	TRBV29-1	CSVKQGNTGELFF	TGCAGCGTTAAACAGGGAAACACCGGGGAGCTGTTTTTT
TRBJ2-1	NA	NA	TRBV5-6	CASTAAGVGYNEQFF	TGTGCCAGCACCGCAGCGGGTGTGGGATACAATGAGCAGTTCTTC
TRBJ2-2	TRBD2	NA	TRBV5-1	CASSLAASGRGELFF	TGCGCCAGCAGCTTGGCCGCTAGCGGGAGAGGGGAGCTGTTTTTT
TRBJ2-5	TRBD1	once	TRBV7-9	CASSWDRESETQYF	TGTGCCAGCAGCTGGGACAGGGAGTCGGAGACCCAGTACTTC
TRBJ2-7	NA	NA	TRBV7-3	CASSLKGGGFYEQYF	TGTGCCAGCAGCTTAAAAGGCGGGGGCTTCTACGAGCAGTACTTC
TRBJ1-2	NA	NA	TRBV18	CASSPMGPNYGYTF	TGTGCCAGCTCACCCATGGGCCCCAACTATGGCTACACCTTC
TRBJ1-6	NA	NA	TRBV19	CAGAASYNSPLHF	TGTGCCGGGGCCGCCTCCTATAATTCACCCCTCCACTTT
TRBJ1-2	NA	NA	TRBV19	CASRGHDEYGYTF	TGTGCCAGTAGGGGACACGACGAATATGGCTACACCTTC
TRBJ2-3	NA	NA	TRBV7-2	CASSLGTSTDTQYF	TGTGCCAGCAGCTTAGGAACTAGCACAGATACGCAGTATTTT
TRBJ1-1	NA	NA	TRBV24-1	CATSDPGTTEAFF	TGTGCCACCAGTGATCCGGGAACCACTGAAGCTTTCTTT
TRBJ1-2	NA	once	TRBV11-2	CASSLGSGGYTF	TGTGCCAGCAGCTTAGGTTCGGGTGGCTACACCTTC
TRBJ2-7	TRBD2	NA	TRBV7-2	CASSLDAGGPYF	TGTGCCAGCAGCCTAGACGCGGGAGGCCCGTACTTC
TRBJ1-2	NA	NA	TRBV27	CASSLQGNYGYTF	TGTGCCAGCAGTCTTCAGGGGAACTATGGCTACACCTTC
TRBJ1-5	NA	NA	TRBV3-1/TRBV3-2	CASSQDSAGQPQHF	TGTGCCAGCAGCCAAGATTCTGCGGGCCAGCCCCAGCATTTT